This T cell receptor (beta chain) was recovered during a study of OX40 agonist ivuxolimab in advanced cancers. Background on the whole study: Ivuxolimab, which targeted the costimulatory receptor OX40 (CD134), was an agonistic, fully human IgG2 monoclonal antibody. Intravenous ivuxolimab was administered to patients every 2 weeks at six dose levels: 0.01, 0.1, 0.3, 1.5, 3 and 10 mg/kg. Of the 50 or so patients in dose escalation, 19 had hepatocellular carcinoma, about 15 had melanoma, 9 had renal cell carcinoma and 9 had head and neck cancer. In the dose-escalation cohort, nearly 85% of patients were male, and the mean age was 60 years with a range of roughly 20 to 79. Patients were allowed to have had prior anti-PD-1, anti-PD-L1 or anti-CTLA-4 therapy, and 40% to 45% of the dose-escalation patients had previously received checkpoint inhibitors. Partial responses occurred in three dose-escalation patients: two with cutaneous melanoma and one with hepatocellular carcinoma. The purpose of peripheral TCRbeta sequencing was to test whether ivuxolimab changed TCR sequence diversity and led to clonal T-cell expansion. The paper reports the monotherapy dose-escalation portion (N of about 50 patients) of the phase I ivuxolimab trial. Overall results and qualifications from the work: In the 0.1-3.0 mg/kg groups, partial responders had among the lowest normalized peripheral clonal expansion, particularly in CD8+ T cells. Low levels of normalized T-cell clonal expansion were also shown by some nonresponding patients. On average, CD8+ T cells showed more expanded clones than CD4+ T cells after ivuxolimab. The antigen specificity of the clonally expanded peripheral T cells was not determined. Clonal expansion of both CD4+ and CD8+ blood T cells was observed from baseline to week 6 at doses 0.1 to 3.0 mg/kg.

CDR1 SGHVS and CDR2 FQNEAQ were looked up in the germline V gene. The CDR3 starts with the cysteine, ends with the phenylalanine, and has 14 residues. CDR3 DNA is the only sequence kept; it has 42 bases, read in frame from the first base. Cut back by 1 base and 0 bases, the V and J ends lie 7 bases apart. Genomic DNA was isolated from the sorted cells so that the TCRbeta CDR3 region could be sequenced. The immunoSEQ Assay was used to sequence the TCRbeta CDR3 regions. The table comes from immuneACCESS by way of TCRdb, which keeps in-frame sequences with V and J called. Part of the clones is missing from these tables; in studies checked, under half for an unresolved V gene and the rest for unknown reasons. The sample table shows 50,000 to 85,000 clones, and about four fifths are seen once. The top ten clones comprise 2% to 2.5% of the sample. The trial excluded patients who had a history of autoimmune disease or who were on systemic immunosuppression. Peripheral blood for TCR sequencing was drawn from every dose cohort at baseline, at cycle 4 day 1 and at cycle 7 day 1. Samples came from an open-label, multicenter, first-in-human phase I dose-escalation trial of ivuxolimab. Adults with locally advanced or metastatic melanoma, renal cell carcinoma, hepatocellular carcinoma or head and neck squamous cell carcinoma were enrolled in the trial. Before TCR sequencing, CD4+ T cells and CD8+ T cells were sorted from peripheral blood as separate populations.

With respect to this clone: Its antigen has not been determined. Per-base qualities were not stored, and no clone one base away is much larger.

This receptor chain uses TRBV7-8 and TRBJ2-7, with the D segment identity uncertain. The source is an adult with an advanced solid tumor such as melanoma, head and neck, liver or kidney cancer. Source: CD4+ or CD8+ T cells sorted from blood, taken in a trial of the OX40 agonist ivuxolimab. The sequenced DNA: TGTGCCAGCAGCTTAGGCCAGAGCTCCTACGAGCAGTACTTC. It is translated as CASSLGQSSYEQYF. Outside the CDR3, residues come from the reference TRBV7-8 and TRBJ2-7 proteins, so the full variable domain is: GAGVSQSPRYKVAKRGQDVALRCDPISGHVSLFWYQQALGQGPEFLTYFQNEAQLDKSGLPSDRFFAERPEGSVSTLKIQRTQQEDSAVYLCASSLGQSSYEQYFGPGTRLTVT.